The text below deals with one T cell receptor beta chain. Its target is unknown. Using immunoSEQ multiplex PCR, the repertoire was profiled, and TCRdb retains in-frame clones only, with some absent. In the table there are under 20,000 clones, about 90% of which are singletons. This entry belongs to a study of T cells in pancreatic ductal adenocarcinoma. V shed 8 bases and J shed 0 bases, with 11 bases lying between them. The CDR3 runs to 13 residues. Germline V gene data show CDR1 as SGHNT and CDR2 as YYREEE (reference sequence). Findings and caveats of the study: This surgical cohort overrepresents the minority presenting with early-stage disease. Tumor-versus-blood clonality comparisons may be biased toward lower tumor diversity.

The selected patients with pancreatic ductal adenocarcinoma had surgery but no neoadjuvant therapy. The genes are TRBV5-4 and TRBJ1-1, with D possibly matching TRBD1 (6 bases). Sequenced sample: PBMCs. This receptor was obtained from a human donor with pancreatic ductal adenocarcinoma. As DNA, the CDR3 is TGTGCCAGAGTAACAGGGATGAACACTGAAGCTTTCTTT. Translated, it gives CARVTGMNTEAFF.